A selection of T cell receptor beta chains follows, all from one sample in a study of T cells after yellow fever vaccination. TCRdb fed the 5' RACE reads into MiXCR, producing one record per CDR3 protein. The sample includes some 560,000 distinct CDR3 sequences, about a sixth seen only once; the top ten take 15% to 20%. The sample consisted of PBMCs, taken 5 days after the first yellow fever vaccination. The receptor set was obtained from a man aged 18 to 35 who received the YFV17D yellow fever vaccine. Each CDR3 is given with its conserved first and last residue. The D gene is left open where the match is weak. Only some rows state a clone size, as once, few, many or a class for expanded clones.

D gene: -
J gene: TRBJ2-7
V gene: TRBV12-3/TRBV12-4
clone size: -
CDR3 protein: CASSLARRYEQYF
CDR3 DNA: TGTGCCAGCAGTTTAGCCCGACGCTACGAGCAGTACTTC

D gene: -
J gene: TRBJ1-5
V gene: TRBV6-1
clone size: -
CDR3 protein: CASGQTGQQPQHF
CDR3 DNA: TGTGCCAGCGGACAGACTGGCCAGCAGCCCCAGCATTTT

D gene: -
J gene: TRBJ1-1
V gene: TRBV7-9
clone size: few
CDR3 protein: CASSRREGWTEAFF
CDR3 DNA: TGTGCCAGCAGCCGCAGGGAGGGATGGACTGAAGCTTTCTTT

D gene: -
J gene: TRBJ1-2
V gene: TRBV20-1
clone size: few
CDR3 protein: CSARANQDGSFTF
CDR3 DNA: TGCAGTGCTAGAGCCAACCAGGACGGTTCGTTCACCTTC

D gene: -
J gene: TRBJ2-7
V gene: TRBV5-1
clone size: -
CDR3 protein: CASNSVGQREQYF
CDR3 DNA: TGCGCCAGCAACTCGGTCGGACAAAGGGAGCAGTACTTC

D gene: -
J gene: TRBJ1-6
V gene: TRBV23-1
clone size: few
CDR3 protein: CASSQSDNYNSPLHF
CDR3 DNA: TGCGCCAGCAGTCAATCGGACAACTATAATTCACCCCTCCACTTT

D gene: -
J gene: TRBJ2-7
V gene: TRBV6-5
clone size: once
CDR3 protein: CASSYGPGNEQYF
CDR3 DNA: TGTGCCAGCAGTTACGGCCCTGGGAACGAGCAGTACTTC

D gene: TRBD2
J gene: TRBJ2-3
V gene: TRBV6-2/TRBV6-3
clone size: -
CDR3 protein: CASSFTTGLVRDTQYF
CDR3 DNA: TGTGCCAGCAGTTTCACGACGGGACTAGTAAGAGATACGCAGTATTTT

D gene: TRBD2
J gene: TRBJ2-3
V gene: TRBV29-1
clone size: few
CDR3 protein: CSATSVDTQYF
CDR3 DNA: TGCAGCGCTACTAGCGTAGATACGCAGTATTTT

D gene: -
J gene: TRBJ1-2
V gene: TRBV15
clone size: many
CDR3 protein: CATSRAGTPGNGYTF
CDR3 DNA: TGTGCCACCAGCAGAGCCGGGACCCCCGGGAATGGCTACACCTTC

D gene: TRBD1
J gene: TRBJ2-2
V gene: TRBV5-6
clone size: few
CDR3 protein: CASSYQQGARTGELFF
CDR3 DNA: TGTGCCAGCAGCTACCAACAGGGGGCGCGCACCGGGGAGCTGTTTTTT

D gene: -
J gene: TRBJ1-2
V gene: TRBV12-3/TRBV12-4
clone size: -
CDR3 protein: CASSQRRDGYTF
CDR3 DNA: TGTGCCAGCAGCCAGAGGCGGGATGGCTACACCTTC